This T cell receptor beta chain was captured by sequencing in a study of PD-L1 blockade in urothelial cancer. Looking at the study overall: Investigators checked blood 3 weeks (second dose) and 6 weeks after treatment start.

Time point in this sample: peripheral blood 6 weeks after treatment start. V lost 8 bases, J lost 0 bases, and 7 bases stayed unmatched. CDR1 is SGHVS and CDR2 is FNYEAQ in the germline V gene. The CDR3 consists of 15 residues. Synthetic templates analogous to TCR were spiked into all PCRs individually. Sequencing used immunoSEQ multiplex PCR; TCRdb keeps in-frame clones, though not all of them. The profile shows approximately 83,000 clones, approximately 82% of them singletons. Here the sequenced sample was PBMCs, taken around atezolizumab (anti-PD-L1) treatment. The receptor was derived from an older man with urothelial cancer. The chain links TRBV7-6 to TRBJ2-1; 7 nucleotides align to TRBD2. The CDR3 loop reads CASVRGGSSYNEQFF. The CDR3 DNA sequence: TGTGCCAGCGTACGAGGCGGGAGCTCCTACAATGAGCAGTTCTTC.